These 2 T cell receptor beta chains were sequenced from one sample in a study of human T cells and chemical hapten exposure. The time point denotes: patch test 1, 2 weeks after DPC sensitization. Regarding treatment: therapeutic diphenylcyclopropenone sensitization with weekly scalp DPC. TCRdb fed the RACE reads into MiXCR, producing one record per CDR3 protein. The sample records about 380,000 distinct CDR3 sequences, more than 4.5% being singletons. The sample here was whole blood, taken in connection with sensitization to the hapten diphenylcyclopropenone (DPC). The receptors here all came from a woman aged 45 to 65 with alopecia areata. Some clones in this sample may be carry-over from other donors' samples.

The rearrangement uses TRBV3-1 and TRBJ1-1, with D perhaps matching TRBD1 (5 bases). Per the germline V gene, CDR1 is LGHDT and CDR2 is YNNKEL (reference sequence). There are 16 residues in the CDR3. V was pared by 1 base and J by 6 bases, with 18 bases between. CDR3: CASSQGSGTGHSEAFF. The CDR3 region has the DNA TGTGCCAGCAGCCAAGGGTCCGGCACCGGACACTCTGAAGCTTTCTTT. The full variable domain, rest sourced from reference TRBV3-1 and TRBJ1-1, is DTAVSQTPKYLVTQMGNDKSIKCEQNLGHDTMYWYKQDSKKFLKIMFSYNNKELIINETVPNRFSPKSPDKAHLNLHINSLELGDSAVYFCASSQGSGTGHSEAFFGQGTRLTVV.

This clonotype was seen repeatedly, ten times or more. The chain links TRBV4-2 to TRBJ2-1; 7 bases line up with TRBD2. The J segment lost 3 bases and the V segment lost 5 bases, leaving 7 bases of the junction unmatched. Germline assignment: CDR1 LGHNA and CDR2 YNFKEQ. The CDR3 runs to 15 residues. Here the CDR3 DNA reads TGTGCCAGCAGCGTAGGCGGGAGTGACTACAATGAGCAGTTCTTC. Its translation is CASSVGGSDYNEQFF.